Listed below are T cell receptor beta chains from one sample, sequenced in a study of cytomegalovirus exposure and HLA in healthy donors. Sequenced by immunoSEQ multiplex PCR; TCRdb stores in-frame clones only, minus some. The sample shows around 35,000 clones, and under 2% sits with its ten largest clones. The sample consisted of PBMCs. The receptors here all came from a middle-aged woman in good health and CMV-seropositive. Each CDR3 is given with its conserved first and last residue. The order of the fields is clone size, V gene, J gene, D gene, CDR3 DNA, CDR3 protein. A D gene is named only where the DNA matches it firmly. Size tells how often a clone was seen (once, few, many) or the class of an expanded clone, and some rows leave it out.

>.|TRBV4-2|TRBJ2-1|TRBD2
TGTGCCAGCAGCCAAGGTAATCTAGCGGGAGTTTCATCCGACAATGAGCAGTTCTTC
CASSQGNLAGVSSDNEQFF
>.|TRBV9|TRBJ2-1|.
TGTGCCAGCAGTGAGACAGACAGGTATGATGAGCAGTTCTTC
CASSETDRYDEQFF
>.|TRBV2|TRBJ1-5|TRBD1
TGTGCCAGCAGTCCGAGGACAGGGAATAACCGAGGGGGTCAGCCCCAGCATTTT
CASSPRTGNNRGGQPQHF
>.|TRBV29-1|TRBJ2-4|TRBD1
TGCAGCGTTGAGAGGGGGCAGAACATTCAGTACTTC
CSVERGQNIQYF
>.|TRBV6-5|TRBJ2-3|.
TGTGCCAGCAGAGACTCTGCACACACAGATACGCAGTATTTT
CASRDSAHTDTQYF
>.|TRBV29-1|TRBJ1-2|.
TGCAGCGTTGACCGGGGGGGCTATGGCTACACCTTC
CSVDRGGYGYTF
>.|TRBV9|TRBJ1-2|TRBD1
TGTGCCAGCAGCGAACGGGACAGGGGACATGGCTACACCTTC
CASSERDRGHGYTF
>.|TRBV2|TRBJ2-5|TRBD1
TGTGCCAGCCAAGTGGACAGGGGCCAAGAGACCCAGTACTTC
CASQVDRGQETQYF
>.|TRBV7-8|TRBJ2-5|.
TGTGCCAGCAGCTTATCCCTCCAGGGTTTCGGGGAGACCCAGTACTTC
CASSLSLQGFGETQYF
>.|TRBV7-3|TRBJ2-1|.
TGTGCCAGCAGCTCCCGTCTCGATAGCCATGAGCAGTTCTTC
CASSSRLDSHEQFF
>medium-sized|TRBV7-9|TRBJ1-6|.
TGTGCCAGCAGCTTAATAAGGAGCCTCTATAATTCACCCCTCCACTTT
CASSLIRSLYNSPLHF
>.|TRBV18|TRBJ2-1|TRBD2
TGTGCCAGCTCACTGGGACTAGCGGGCCAGAATGAGCAGTTCTTC
CASSLGLAGQNEQFF
>.|TRBV4-3|TRBJ2-7|TRBD2
TGCGCCAGCAGCCCGGGACTAGCGGGAGAGTGGGCCTACGAGCAGTACTTC
CASSPGLAGEWAYEQYF
>.|TRBV7-9|TRBJ2-1|TRBD1
TGTGCCAGCAGACCCCCCACAGGGGGCTACTACAATGAGCAGTTCTTC
CASRPPTGGYYNEQFF
>.|TRBV4-3|TRBJ1-1|.
TGCGCCAGCAGCCAAGATGGGTGGGCGCCCCCCGGCCGGACTGAAGCTTTCTTT
CASSQDGWAPPGRTEAFF
>.|TRBV2|TRBJ1-1|TRBD1
TGTGCCAGCAGTGTGGAAGATAGGGACAGGGGCTCGCCTGAAGCTTTCTTT
CASSVEDRDRGSPEAFF
>.|TRBV5-1|TRBJ2-5|.
TGCGCCAGCAGCTTGGAGGCAGCAGGCGAGACCCAGTACTTC
CASSLEAAGETQYF
>.|TRBV4-2|TRBJ2-7|TRBD1
TGTGCCAGCAGCCAGGAAGTCCGGGACAGGGCCCGGGAGCAGTACTTC
CASSQEVRDRAREQYF
>.|TRBV7-2|TRBJ2-2|TRBD2
TGTGCCAGCAGCTTACGCACACCGGGACTAGCGGGTCCCGGGGAGCTGTTTTTT
CASSLRTPGLAGPGELFF
>.|TRBV6-6|TRBJ1-1|TRBD1
TGTGCCAGCAGTTACTTAGGACAGGGGGACACTGAAGCTTTCTTT
CASSYLGQGDTEAFF
>.|TRBV5-1|TRBJ2-7|TRBD2
TGCGCCAGCAGCTTGGGTAGCGGGGGGAACTACGAGCAGTACTTC
CASSLGSGGNYEQYF
>.|TRBV29-1|TRBJ1-1|.
TGCAGCGCACTACAATCCCGCCGGGGGGACACTGAAGCTTTCTTT
CSALQSRRGDTEAFF
>.|TRBV7-7|TRBJ2-1|TRBD1
TGTGCTAGCAGCCGCAGACAGGGCACCTACAATGAGCAGTTCTTC
CASSRRQGTYNEQFF
>.|TRBV27|TRBJ1-1|.
TGTGCCAGCAGTTTCAGGGTGGGTGTCACTGAAGCTTTCTTT
CASSFRVGVTEAFF
>.|TRBV6-1|TRBJ1-4|.
TGTGCCAGCAGTGACTGCCCAAGTCTCCTAGTCGACAATGAAAAACTGTTTTTT
CASSDCPSLLVDNEKLFF
>.|TRBV4-1|TRBJ1-2|.
TGCGCCAGCAGCCTAGAGGCGCAGGGGAACTATGGCTACACCTTC
CASSLEAQGNYGYTF
>.|TRBV6-5|TRBJ1-6|TRBD1
TGTGCCAGCAGCATACAGGGGGCCCAAGAGACACCCCTCCACTTT
CASSIQGAQETPLHF
>.|TRBV9|TRBJ2-4|TRBD2
TGTGCCAGCAGCCCCGGACTAGCGGGATCGGCCAAAAACATTCAGTACTTC
CASSPGLAGSAKNIQYF
>.|TRBV23-1|TRBJ2-3|TRBD1
TGCGCCAGCAGTCATAGGGACAGGGGGCGATCTACGCAGTATTTT
CASSHRDRGRSTQYF
>.|TRBV6-1|TRBJ1-1|.
TGTGCCAGCAGTGAAGCGGGACACAGCACTGAAGCTTTCTTT
CASSEAGHSTEAFF
>.|TRBV6-4|TRBJ2-3|.
TGTGCCAGCAGTGAAACGAGCACGGCAGATACGCAGTATTTT
CASSETSTADTQYF
>.|TRBV5-1|TRBJ1-1|TRBD1
TGCGCCAGCAGCTTGGCCAGGACAGGGGGCACTGAAGCTTTCTTT
CASSLARTGGTEAFF
>.|TRBV5-6|TRBJ2-1|TRBD2
TGTGCCAGCAGCCCGGGACCTCTAGCGGGGGTCGACAATGAGCAGTTCTTC
CASSPGPLAGVDNEQFF
>.|TRBV11-1|TRBJ2-1|TRBD2
TGTGCCAGCAGCTTAGGGGCGGGAGATTGGAATGAGCAGTTCTTC
CASSLGAGDWNEQFF
>.|TRBV4-1|TRBJ2-1|TRBD2
TGCGCCAGCAGCCCTCGTGGACTAGCGGGGGGGCCCTACAATGAGCAGTTCTTC
CASSPRGLAGGPYNEQFF
>.|TRBV15|TRBJ1-5|.
TGTGCCACCAATACCGGGTTGAGCAATCAGCCCCAGCATTTT
CATNTGLSNQPQHF
>.|TRBV7-3|TRBJ2-3|TRBD1
TGTGCCAGCAGCTTGGGGACAGGGTCGGGCACAGATACGCAGTATTTT
CASSLGTGSGTDTQYF
>.|TRBV7-9|TRBJ2-3|TRBD2
TGTGCCAGCAGCCCTTACGGAGGGAGGGGCACAGATACGCAGTATTTT
CASSPYGGRGTDTQYF
>.|TRBV5-8|TRBJ2-1|TRBD1
TGTGCCAGCAGTGGAATAAAAAGGGGGCGCGGGAATGAGCAGTTCTTC
CASSGIKRGRGNEQFF
>.|TRBV2|TRBJ2-1|.
TGTGCCAGCAGCAAAGACCGGGGACTCAACTACAATGAGCAGTTCTTC
CASSKDRGLNYNEQFF
>.|TRBV27|TRBJ2-7|TRBD1
TGTGCCAGCAGTCTCCAACAGGGGTACGAGCAGTACTTC
CASSLQQGYEQYF
>.|TRBV2|TRBJ2-3|.
TGTGCCAGCAGTCCTGGAGGGGGGGCAGATACGCAGTATTTT
CASSPGGGADTQYF
>.|TRBV6-5|TRBJ1-6|.
TGTGCCAGCAGTGAGAGTTATAATTCACCCCTCCACTTT
CASSESYNSPLHF
>.|TRBV5-1|TRBJ2-5|TRBD2
TGCGCCAGCAGTGTCCTAGCGGGGAACCAAGAGACCCAGTACTTC
CASSVLAGNQETQYF
>.|TRBV30|TRBJ2-3|.
TGTGCCTGGAGAGACGGAGACAGTAGTTTGACAGATACGCAGTATTTT
CAWRDGDSSLTDTQYF
>.|TRBV12-2|TRBJ1-5|.
TGTGCAAGTCGCTTAGCGCGTTCAGGGATGGGTCAGCCCCAGCATTTT
CASRLARSGMGQPQHF
>.|TRBV19|TRBJ2-2|TRBD2
TGTGCCAGTAGTGTCCGACTAGCGGGAGATTCGAACACCGGGGAGCTGTTTTTT
CASSVRLAGDSNTGELFF
>.|TRBV7-8|TRBJ2-1|.
TGTGCCAGCAGCTTAGCTGGCCGGGAGAGACCCAAGCAGTTCTTC
CASSLAGRERPKQFF
>.|TRBV5-1|TRBJ2-1|TRBD1
TGCGCCAGCAGCTTCGACAGGGATCAGTTCTTC
CASSFDRDQFF
>.|TRBV21-1|TRBJ1-2|.
TGTGCCAGCACCCCCGGGGACAGGGTAGGGCGGTATGGCTACACCTTC
CASTPGDRVGRYGYTF
>.|TRBV29-1|TRBJ2-7|.
TGCAGCGTTTTAGGGGAAAACTACGAGCAGTACTTC
CSVLGENYEQYF
>.|TRBV19|TRBJ1-5|TRBD1
TGTGCCAGTATCCCGACAGGGGGCGCGGGGCAGCCCCAGCATTTT
CASIPTGGAGQPQHF
>.|TRBV15|TRBJ2-7|TRBD1
TGTGCCACCAGCAGAGGTGGGACAGGCTCCTACGAGCAGTACTTC
CATSRGGTGSYEQYF
>.|TRBV6-1|TRBJ2-3|.
TGTGCCAGCAGTGATGCTCTCGGGGCAGATACGCAGTATTTT
CASSDALGADTQYF
>.|TRBV19|TRBJ1-4|.
TGTGCCAGTAGTACGTACCCGGGAGAGCTGTTTTTT
CASSTYPGELFF
>.|TRBV4-2|TRBJ2-1|TRBD2
TGTGCCAGCAGCCAAGATCAAGCGGGGAGCTCCTACAATGAGCAGTTCTTC
CASSQDQAGSSYNEQFF
>.|TRBV9|TRBJ2-1|.
TGTGCCAGCAGCCCAGACAACAGGGGACTGTGGAATGAGCAGTTCTTC
CASSPDNRGLWNEQFF
>.|TRBV19|TRBJ2-7|TRBD1
TGTGCCAGTAGCCTAGCCGGGACAGGGGAACACGAGCAGTACTTC
CASSLAGTGEHEQYF